This TCR beta chain is drawn from a study of T cell changes during pregnancy in multiple sclerosis. This CDR3 has 14 amino acids. After removal of 8 bases from V and 6 bases from J, the junction contained 12 bases not matched to a gene. Germline lookup yields CDR1 MDHEN and CDR2 SYDVKM. Profiling relied on immunoSEQ multiplex PCR, and the TCRdb table lists in-frame clones only, not all of them. The data hold around 61,000 clones, with under 95% observed a single time. The sequenced sample was peripheral blood, obtained in the third trimester of pregnancy. This clonotype was obtained from a female donor in good health, enrolled as a control in a pregnancy study. J is TRBJ2-5 and V is TRBV28, with 7 bases fitting TRBD1. CDR3 nucleotide sequence: TGTGCCAGCGGGCTAGACAGGGCGGTAAAGACCCAGTACTTC. Its translation: CASGLDRAVKTQYF.